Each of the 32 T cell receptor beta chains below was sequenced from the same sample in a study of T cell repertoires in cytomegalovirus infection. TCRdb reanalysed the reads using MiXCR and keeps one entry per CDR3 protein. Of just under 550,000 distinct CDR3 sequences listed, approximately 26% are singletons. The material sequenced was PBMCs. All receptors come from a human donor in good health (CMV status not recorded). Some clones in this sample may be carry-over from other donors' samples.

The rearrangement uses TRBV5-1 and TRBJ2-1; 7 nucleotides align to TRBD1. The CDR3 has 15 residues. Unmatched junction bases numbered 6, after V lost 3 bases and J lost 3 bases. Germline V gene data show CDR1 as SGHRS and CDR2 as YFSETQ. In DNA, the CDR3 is TGCGCCAGCAGCTCGGACAGGTACTTCTACAATGAGCAGTTCTTC. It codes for CASSSDRYFYNEQFF.

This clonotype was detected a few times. CDR3 residues: CASSLRLGGGELFF. CDR3 coding DNA: TGTGCCAGCAGCTTACGGTTGGGTGGCGGGGAGCTGTTTTTT. The rearrangement uses TRBV7-2 and TRBJ2-2; D not certain. With 2 bases removed from V and 7 bases from J, the gap between germline ends came to 11 bases. In germline, CDR1 is SGHTA, CDR2 FQGNSA. This CDR3 spans 14 amino acids.

CDR3 protein: CASSLGITGGSTDTQYF. As DNA, the CDR3 is TGTGCCAGCAGCTTAGGAATCACGGGAGGTAGCACAGATACGCAGTATTTT. This chain links TRBV11-2 with TRBJ2-3; 7 bases map to TRBD2. Germline V gene lookup returns CDR1 SGHAT and CDR2 FQNNGV. CDR3 length: 17 residues. V lost 1 base, J lost 0 bases, and 7 bases stayed unmatched.

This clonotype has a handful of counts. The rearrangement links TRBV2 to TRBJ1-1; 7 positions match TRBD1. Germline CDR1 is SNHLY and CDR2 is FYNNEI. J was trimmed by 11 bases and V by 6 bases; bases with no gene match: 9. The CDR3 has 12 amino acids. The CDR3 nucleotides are TGTGCCAGCAGCCCCCGGACAGGATGGGCTTTCTTT. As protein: CASSPRTGWAFF.

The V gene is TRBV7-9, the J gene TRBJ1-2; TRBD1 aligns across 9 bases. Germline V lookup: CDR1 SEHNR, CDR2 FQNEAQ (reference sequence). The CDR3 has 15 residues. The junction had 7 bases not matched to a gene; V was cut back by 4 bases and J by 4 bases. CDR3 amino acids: CASSSRTGVGYGYTF. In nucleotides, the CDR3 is TGTGCCAGCAGCTCAAGGACAGGGGTAGGCTATGGCTACACCTTC.

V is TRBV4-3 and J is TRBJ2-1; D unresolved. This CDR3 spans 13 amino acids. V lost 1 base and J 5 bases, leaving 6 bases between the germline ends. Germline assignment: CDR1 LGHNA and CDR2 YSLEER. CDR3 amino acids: CASSQVGNNEQFF. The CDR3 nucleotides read TGCGCCAGCAGCCAAGTAGGTAACAATGAGCAGTTCTTC.

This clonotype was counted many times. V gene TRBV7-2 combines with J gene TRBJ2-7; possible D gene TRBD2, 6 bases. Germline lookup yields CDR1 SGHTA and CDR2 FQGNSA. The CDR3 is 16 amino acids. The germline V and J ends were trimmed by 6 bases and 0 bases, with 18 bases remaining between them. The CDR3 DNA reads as TGTGCCAGCAGTTCCCCCGGTGGGGGGAGCTCCTACGAGCAGTACTTC. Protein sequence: CASSSPGGGSSYEQYF.

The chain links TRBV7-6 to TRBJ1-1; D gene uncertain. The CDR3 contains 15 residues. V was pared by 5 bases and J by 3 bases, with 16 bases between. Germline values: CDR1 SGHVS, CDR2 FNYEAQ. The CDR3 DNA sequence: TGTGCCAGCAGCAACCGGGTGGAGACCGACACTGAAGCTTTCTTT. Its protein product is CASSNRVETDTEAFF.

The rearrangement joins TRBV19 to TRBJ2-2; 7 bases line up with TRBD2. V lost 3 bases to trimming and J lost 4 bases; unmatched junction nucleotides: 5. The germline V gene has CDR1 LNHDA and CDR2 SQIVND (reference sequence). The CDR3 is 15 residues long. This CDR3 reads CASSIGGTITGELFF. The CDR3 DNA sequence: TGTGCCAGTAGTATCGGCGGGACTATCACCGGGGAGCTGTTTTTT. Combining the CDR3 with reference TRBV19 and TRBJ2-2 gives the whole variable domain DGGITQSPKYLFRKEGQNVTLSCEQNLNHDAMYWYRQDPGQGLRLIYYSQIVNDFQKGDIAEGYSVSREKKESFPLTVTSAQKNPTAFYLCASSIGGTITGELFFGEGSRLTVL.

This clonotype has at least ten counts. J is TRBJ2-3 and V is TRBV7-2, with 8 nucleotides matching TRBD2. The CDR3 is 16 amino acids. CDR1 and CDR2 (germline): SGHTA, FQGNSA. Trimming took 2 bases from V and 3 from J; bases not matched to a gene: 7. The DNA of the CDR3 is TGTGCCAGCAGCTTAATAGCGGGATTGGGTACAGATACGCAGTATTTT. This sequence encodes CASSLIAGLGTDTQYF. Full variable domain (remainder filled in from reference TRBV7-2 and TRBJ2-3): GAGVSQSPSNKVTEKGKDVELRCDPISGHTALYWYRQSLGQGLEFLIYFQGNSAPDKSGLPSDRFSAERTGGSVSTLTIQRTQQEDSAVYLCASSLIAGLGTDTQYFGPGTRLTVL.

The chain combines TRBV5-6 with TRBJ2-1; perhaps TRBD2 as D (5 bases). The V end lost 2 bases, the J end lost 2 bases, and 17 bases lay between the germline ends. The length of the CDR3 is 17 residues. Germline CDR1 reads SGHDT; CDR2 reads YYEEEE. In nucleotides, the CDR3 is TGTGCCAGCAGCTTCGGAGGTCTAGCTATTCCCTACAATGAGCAGTTCTTC. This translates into CASSFGGLAIPYNEQFF.

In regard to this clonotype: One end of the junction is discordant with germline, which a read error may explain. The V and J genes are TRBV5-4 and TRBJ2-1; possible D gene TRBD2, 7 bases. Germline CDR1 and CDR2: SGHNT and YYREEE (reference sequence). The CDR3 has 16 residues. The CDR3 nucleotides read TGTGCCAACAGCTTGGGGGGGGGCCTCTCCTACAATGAGCAGTTCTTC. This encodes CANSLGGGLSYNEQFF.

CDR3 nucleotide sequence: TGCAGTGCTAGAGAGGGACAGCAAAATTCACCCCTCCACTTT. This gives the protein CSAREGQQNSPLHF. The chain links TRBV20-1 to TRBJ1-6, with 7 bases lining up with TRBD1. The germline V gene encodes CDR1 DFQATT and CDR2 SNEGSKA (reference sequence). The CDR3 is 14 residues long. V was clipped by 0 bases and J by 7 bases; unmatched bases: 3.

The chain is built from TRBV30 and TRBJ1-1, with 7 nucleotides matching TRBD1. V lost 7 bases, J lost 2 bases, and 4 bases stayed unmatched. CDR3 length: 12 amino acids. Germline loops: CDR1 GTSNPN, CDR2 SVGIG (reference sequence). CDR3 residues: CALGQLNTEAFF. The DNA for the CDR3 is TGTGCCTTGGGACAGCTTAACACTGAAGCTTTCTTT.

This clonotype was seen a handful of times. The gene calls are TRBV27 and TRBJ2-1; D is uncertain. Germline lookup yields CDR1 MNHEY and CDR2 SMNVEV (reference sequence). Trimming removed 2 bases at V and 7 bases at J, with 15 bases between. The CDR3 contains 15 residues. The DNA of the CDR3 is TGTGCCAGCAGTTTAAGCGTACGGGTGGGTAATGAGCAGTTCTTC. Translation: CASSLSVRVGNEQFF.

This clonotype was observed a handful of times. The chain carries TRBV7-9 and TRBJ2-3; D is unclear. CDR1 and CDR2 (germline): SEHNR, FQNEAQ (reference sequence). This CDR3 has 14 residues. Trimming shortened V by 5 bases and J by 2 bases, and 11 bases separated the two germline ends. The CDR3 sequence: CASSPDTNTDTQYF. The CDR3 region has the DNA TGTGCCAGCAGCCCTGACACGAACACAGATACGCAGTATTTT. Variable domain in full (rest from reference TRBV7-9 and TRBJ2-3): DTGVSQNPRHKITKRGQNVTFRCDPISEHNRLYWYRQTLGQGPEFLTYFQNEAQLEKSRLLSDRFSAERPKGSFSTLEIQRTEQGDSAMYLCASSPDTNTDTQYFGPGTRLTVL.

Here the CDR3 DNA reads TGCAGTGCTAGAGCCAGCGGACAGGTTTATAATTCACCCCTCCACTTT. Translation: CSARASGQVYNSPLHF. This sequence joins TRBV20-1 and TRBJ1-6; 7 bases are shared with TRBD1. Germline assignment: CDR1 DFQATT and CDR2 SNEGSKA (reference sequence). V shed 1 base and J 4 bases; nucleotides not matched to a gene: 7. The CDR3 extends over 16 amino acids.

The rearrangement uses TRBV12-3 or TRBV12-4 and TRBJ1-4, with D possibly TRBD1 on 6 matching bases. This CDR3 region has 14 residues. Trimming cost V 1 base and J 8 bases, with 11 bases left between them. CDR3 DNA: TGTGCCAGCAGTTTAGGGACAGCGATGGAAAAACTGTTTTTT. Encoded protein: CASSLGTAMEKLFF.

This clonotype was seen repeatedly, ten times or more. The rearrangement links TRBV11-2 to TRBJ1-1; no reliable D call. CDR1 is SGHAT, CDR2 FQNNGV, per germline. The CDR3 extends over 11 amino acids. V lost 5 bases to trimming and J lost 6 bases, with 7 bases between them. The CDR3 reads CASSLAPEAFF. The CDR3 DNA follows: TGTGCCAGCAGCCTGGCCCCTGAAGCTTTCTTT.

The CDR3 coding sequence is TGTGCCAGCGGCCAACTAGTCAGCAATGAGCAGTTCTTC. Translation: CASGQLVSNEQFF. V is TRBV6-1 and J is TRBJ2-1; tentatively, D is TRBD2 (5 bases). With 8 bases removed from V and 6 bases from J, the gap between germline ends came to 14 bases. CDR3 length: 13 residues. Germline loops: CDR1 MNHNS, CDR2 SASEGT.

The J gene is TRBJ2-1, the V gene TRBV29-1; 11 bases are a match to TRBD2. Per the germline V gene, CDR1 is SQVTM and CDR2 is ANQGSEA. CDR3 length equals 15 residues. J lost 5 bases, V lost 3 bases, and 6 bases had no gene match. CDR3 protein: CSVEWLAGGNNEQFF. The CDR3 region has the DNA TGCAGCGTTGAGTGGCTAGCGGGAGGAAACAATGAGCAGTTCTTC.

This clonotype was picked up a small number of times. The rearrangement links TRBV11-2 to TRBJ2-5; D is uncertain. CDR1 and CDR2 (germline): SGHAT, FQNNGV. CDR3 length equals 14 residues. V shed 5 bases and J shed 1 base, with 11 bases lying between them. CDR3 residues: CASSEGTIQETQYF. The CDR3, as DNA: TGTGCCAGCAGCGAAGGCACTATCCAAGAGACCCAGTACTTC.

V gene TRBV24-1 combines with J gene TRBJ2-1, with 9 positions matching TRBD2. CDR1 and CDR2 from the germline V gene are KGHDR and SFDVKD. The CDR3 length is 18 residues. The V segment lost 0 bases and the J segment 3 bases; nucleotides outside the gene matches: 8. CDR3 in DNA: TGTGCCACCAGTGATTTGTCGGGCGGGAGGGCCGGCTACAATGAGCAGTTCTTC. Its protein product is CATSDLSGGRAGYNEQFF.

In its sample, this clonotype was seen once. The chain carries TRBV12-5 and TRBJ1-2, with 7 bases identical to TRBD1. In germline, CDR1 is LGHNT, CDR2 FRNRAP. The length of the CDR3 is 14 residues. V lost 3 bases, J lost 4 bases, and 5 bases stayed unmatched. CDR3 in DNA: TGTGCTAGTGGTTTCAACAGGGGAACCTATGGCTACACCTTC. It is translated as CASGFNRGTYGYTF.

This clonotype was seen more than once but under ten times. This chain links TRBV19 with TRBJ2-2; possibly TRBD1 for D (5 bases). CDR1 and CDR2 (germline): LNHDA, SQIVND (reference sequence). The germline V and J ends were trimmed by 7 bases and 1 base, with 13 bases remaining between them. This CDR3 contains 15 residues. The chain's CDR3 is CASTTGRENTGELFF. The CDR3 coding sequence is TGTGCCAGTACCACGGGCAGGGAGAACACCGGGGAGCTGTTTTTT. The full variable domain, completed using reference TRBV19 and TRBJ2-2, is DGGITQSPKYLFRKEGQNVTLSCEQNLNHDAMYWYRQDPGQGLRLIYYSQIVNDFQKGDIAEGYSVSREKKESFPLTVTSAQKNPTAFYLCASTTGRENTGELFFGEGSRLTVL.

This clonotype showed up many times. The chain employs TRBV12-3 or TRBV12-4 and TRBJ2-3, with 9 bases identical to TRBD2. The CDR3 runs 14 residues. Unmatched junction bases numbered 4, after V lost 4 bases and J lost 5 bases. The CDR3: CASSSQLAGDTQYF. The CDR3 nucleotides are TGTGCCAGCAGTTCGCAACTAGCGGGAGATACGCAGTATTTT.

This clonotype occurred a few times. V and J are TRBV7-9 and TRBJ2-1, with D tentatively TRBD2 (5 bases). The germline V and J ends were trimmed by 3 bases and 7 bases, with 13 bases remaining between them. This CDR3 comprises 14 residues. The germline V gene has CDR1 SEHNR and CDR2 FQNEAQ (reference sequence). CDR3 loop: CASSFVGDGNEQFF. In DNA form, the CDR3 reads TGTGCCAGCAGCTTTGTGGGAGATGGGAATGAGCAGTTCTTC.

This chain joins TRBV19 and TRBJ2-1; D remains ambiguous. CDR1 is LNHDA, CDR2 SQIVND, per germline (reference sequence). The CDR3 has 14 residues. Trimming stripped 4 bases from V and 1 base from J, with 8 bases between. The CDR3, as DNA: TGTGCCAGTAGTAGCCTCAGGTCCTACAATGAGCAGTTCTTC. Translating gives CASSSLRSYNEQFF.

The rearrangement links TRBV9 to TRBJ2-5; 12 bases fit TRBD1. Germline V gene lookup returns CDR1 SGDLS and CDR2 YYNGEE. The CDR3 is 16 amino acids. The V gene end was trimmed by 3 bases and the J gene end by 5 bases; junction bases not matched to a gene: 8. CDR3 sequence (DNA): TGTGCCAGCAGCGCAGCGGGACAGGGGGCTCGGGAGACCCAGTACTTC. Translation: CASSAAGQGARETQYF.

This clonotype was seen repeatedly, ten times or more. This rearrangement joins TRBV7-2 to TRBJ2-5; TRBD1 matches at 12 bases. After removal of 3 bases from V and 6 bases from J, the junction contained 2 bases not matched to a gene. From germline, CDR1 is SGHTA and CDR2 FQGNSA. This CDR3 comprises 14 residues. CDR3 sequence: CASSLGQGAKTQYF. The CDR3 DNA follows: TGTGCCAGCAGCTTGGGACAGGGGGCGAAGACCCAGTACTTC.

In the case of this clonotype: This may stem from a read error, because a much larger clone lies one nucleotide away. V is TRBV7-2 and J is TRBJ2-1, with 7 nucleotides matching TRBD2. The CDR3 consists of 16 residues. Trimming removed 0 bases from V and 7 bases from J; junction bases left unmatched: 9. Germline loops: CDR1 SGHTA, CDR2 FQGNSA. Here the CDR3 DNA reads TGTGCCAGCAGCTTAGCGGTCGGGAGGACTAATAATGAGCAGTTCTTC. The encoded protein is CASSLAVGRTNNEQFF.

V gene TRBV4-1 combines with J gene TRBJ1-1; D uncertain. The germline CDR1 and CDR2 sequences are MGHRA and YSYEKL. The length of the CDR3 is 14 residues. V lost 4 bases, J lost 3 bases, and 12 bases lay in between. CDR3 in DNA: TGCGCCAGCAGCCCCAACAACCGGTACACTGAAGCTTTCTTT. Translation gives CASSPNNRYTEAFF.